In its sample, the clone carrying this TCR beta chain was seen many times. These data originate in a study of T cells in Graves' hyperthyroidism and ophthalmopathy. Authors of the study amplified TCR beta CDR3 regions from RNA transcripts. Using the HTBI primer set, a first-round RT-PCR was run on the TCR CDR3. TCRdb redid the calling of the multiplex PCR reads with MiXCR, one entry per CDR3 protein. Of 300,000 to 350,000 distinct CDR3 sequences listed, 15% to 20% are singletons. CDR3 size: 16 residues. Trimming at V came to 0 bases and at J to 1 base, leaving 4 bases not matched to a gene. In germline, CDR1 is MGHRA, CDR2 YSYEKL.

The receptor's source is a woman between 35 and 50 years old with Graves' ophthalmopathy. The sequencing input was blood. V and J are TRBV4-1 and TRBJ2-7, with 9 bases fitting TRBD2. In nucleotides, the CDR3 is TGCGCCAGCAGCCAAGAGAGCGGGGGGTTATCCTACGAGCAGTACTTC. It encodes CASSQESGGLSYEQYF.